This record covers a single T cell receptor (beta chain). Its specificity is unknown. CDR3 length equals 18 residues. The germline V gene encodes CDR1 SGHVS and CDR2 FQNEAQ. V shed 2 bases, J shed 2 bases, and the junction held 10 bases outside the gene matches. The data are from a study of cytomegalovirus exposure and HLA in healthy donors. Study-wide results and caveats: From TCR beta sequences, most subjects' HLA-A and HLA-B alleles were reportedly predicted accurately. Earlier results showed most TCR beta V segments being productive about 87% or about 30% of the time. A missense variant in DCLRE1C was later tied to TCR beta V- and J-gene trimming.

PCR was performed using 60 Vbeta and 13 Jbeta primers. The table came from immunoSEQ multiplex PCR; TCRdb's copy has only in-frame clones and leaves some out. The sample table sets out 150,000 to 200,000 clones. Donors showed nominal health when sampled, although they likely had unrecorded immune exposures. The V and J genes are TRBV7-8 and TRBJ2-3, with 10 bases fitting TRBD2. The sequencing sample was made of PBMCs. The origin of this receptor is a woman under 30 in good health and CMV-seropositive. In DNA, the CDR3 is TGTGCCAGCAGCTTATTTAGGGCTAGCGGGGGCCACACAGATACGCAGTATTTT. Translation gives CASSLFRASGGHTDTQYF.